This T cell receptor (beta chain) emerged from a study of control samples from healthy donors and cancer patients. The data were produced by immunoSEQ multiplex PCR, yet TCRdb's version contains in-frame clones alone and is incomplete. This sample yields around 64,000 clones, of which roughly 89% are seen a single time; about 6% belongs to the top ten. The length of the CDR3 is 13 residues. V was clipped by 0 bases and J by 12 bases; unmatched bases: 6. Germline values: CDR1 SGDLS, CDR2 YYNGEE. The gene calls are TRBV9 and TRBJ1-5, with TRBD1 matching 7 bases. This clonotype was obtained from a man aged 55-75 years with colorectal cancer. Sample: PBMCs. Here the CDR3 DNA reads TGTGCCAGCAGCGTAGGGGGACAGACTCGCCAGCATTTT. This codes for CASSVGGQTRQHF.